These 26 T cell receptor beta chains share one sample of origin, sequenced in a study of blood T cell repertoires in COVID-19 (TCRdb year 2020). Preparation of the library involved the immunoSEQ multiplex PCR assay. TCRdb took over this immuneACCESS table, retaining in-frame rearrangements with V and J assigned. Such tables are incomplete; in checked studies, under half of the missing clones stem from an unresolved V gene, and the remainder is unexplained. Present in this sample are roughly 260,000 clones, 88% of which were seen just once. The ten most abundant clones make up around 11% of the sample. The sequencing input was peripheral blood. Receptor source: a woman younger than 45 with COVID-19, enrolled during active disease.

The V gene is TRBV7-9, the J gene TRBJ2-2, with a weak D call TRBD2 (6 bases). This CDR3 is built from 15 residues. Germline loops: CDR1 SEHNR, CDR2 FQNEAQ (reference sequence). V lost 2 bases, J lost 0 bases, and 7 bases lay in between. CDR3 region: CASSLRRANTGELFF. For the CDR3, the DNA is TGTGCCAGCAGCTTACGGAGGGCGAACACCGGGGAGCTGTTTTTT.

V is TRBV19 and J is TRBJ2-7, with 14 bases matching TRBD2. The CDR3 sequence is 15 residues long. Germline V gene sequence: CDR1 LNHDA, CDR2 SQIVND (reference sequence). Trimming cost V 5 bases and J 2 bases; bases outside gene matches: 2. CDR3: CASSWTSGGTYEQYF. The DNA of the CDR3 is TGTGCCAGTAGTTGGACTAGCGGGGGGACCTACGAGCAGTACTTC.

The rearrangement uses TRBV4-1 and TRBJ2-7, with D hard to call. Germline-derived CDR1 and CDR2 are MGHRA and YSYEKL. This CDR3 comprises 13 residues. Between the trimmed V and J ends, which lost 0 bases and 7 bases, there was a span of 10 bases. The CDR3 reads CASSQERGWEQYF. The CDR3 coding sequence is TGCGCCAGCAGCCAAGAAAGAGGCTGGGAGCAGTACTTC.

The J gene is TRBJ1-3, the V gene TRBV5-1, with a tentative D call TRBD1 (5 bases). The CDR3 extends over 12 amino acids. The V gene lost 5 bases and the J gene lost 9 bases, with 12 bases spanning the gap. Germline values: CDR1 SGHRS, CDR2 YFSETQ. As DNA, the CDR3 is TGCGCCAGCAGTGAAGGGGAGGGCACCATATATTTT. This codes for CASSEGEGTIYF.

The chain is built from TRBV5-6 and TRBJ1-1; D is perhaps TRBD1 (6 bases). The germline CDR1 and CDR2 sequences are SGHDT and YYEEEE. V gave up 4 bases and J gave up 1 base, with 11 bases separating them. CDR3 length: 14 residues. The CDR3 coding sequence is TGTGCCAGCAGCATCCCGACAGGGAACACTGAAGCTTTCTTT. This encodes CASSIPTGNTEAFF.

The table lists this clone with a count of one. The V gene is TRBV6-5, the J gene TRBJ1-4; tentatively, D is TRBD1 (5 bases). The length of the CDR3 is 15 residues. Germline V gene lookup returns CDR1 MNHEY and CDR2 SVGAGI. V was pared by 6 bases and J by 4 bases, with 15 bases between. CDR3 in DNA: TGTGCCAGCAGCAGTAATGGGGGGATTAATGAAAAACTGTTTTTT. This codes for CASSSNGGINEKLFF.

The DNA of the CDR3 is TGTGCCACCAGGCTCGGCGAGGGAGTCCGCTACGAGCAGTACTTC. The encoded protein is CATRLGEGVRYEQYF. V gene TRBV15 combines with J gene TRBJ2-7, with D perhaps matching TRBD2 (5 bases). The CDR3 is 15 amino acids. The V end was cut by 6 bases, the J end by 3 bases, with 18 bases between. The germline CDR1 and CDR2 sequences are LNHNV and YYDKDF (reference sequence).

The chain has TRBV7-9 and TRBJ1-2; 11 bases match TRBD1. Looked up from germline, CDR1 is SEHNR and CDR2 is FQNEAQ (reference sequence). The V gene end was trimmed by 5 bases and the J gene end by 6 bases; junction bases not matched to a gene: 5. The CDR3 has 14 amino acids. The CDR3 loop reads CASSISDRGHGYTF. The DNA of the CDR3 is TGTGCCAGCAGCATATCGGACAGGGGGCATGGCTACACCTTC.

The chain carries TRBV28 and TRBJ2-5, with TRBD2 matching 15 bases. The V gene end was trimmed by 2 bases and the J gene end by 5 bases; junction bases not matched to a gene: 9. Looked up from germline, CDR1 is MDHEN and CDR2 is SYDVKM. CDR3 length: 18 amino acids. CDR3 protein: CASSLGLAGGGPWETQYF. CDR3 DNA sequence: TGTGCCAGCAGTTTAGGACTAGCGGGAGGGGGACCGTGGGAGACCCAGTACTTC.

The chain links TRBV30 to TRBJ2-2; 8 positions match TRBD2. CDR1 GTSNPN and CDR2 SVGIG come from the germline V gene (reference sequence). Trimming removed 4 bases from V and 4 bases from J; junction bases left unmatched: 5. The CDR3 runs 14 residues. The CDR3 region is CAWTSGSVTGELFF. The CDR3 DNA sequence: TGTGCCTGGACCAGCGGGAGCGTCACCGGGGAGCTGTTTTTT.

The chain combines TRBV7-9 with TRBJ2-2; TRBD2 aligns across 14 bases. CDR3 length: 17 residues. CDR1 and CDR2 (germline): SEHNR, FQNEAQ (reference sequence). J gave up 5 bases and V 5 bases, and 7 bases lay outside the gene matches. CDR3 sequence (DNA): TGTGCCAGCAGCCCGGGACTAGCGGGAGTGTATACCGGGGAGCTGTTTTTT. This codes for CASSPGLAGVYTGELFF. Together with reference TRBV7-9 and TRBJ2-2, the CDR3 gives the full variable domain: DTGVSQNPRHKITKRGQNVTFRCDPISEHNRLYWYRQTLGQGPEFLTYFQNEAQLEKSRLLSDRFSAERPKGSFSTLEIQRTEQGDSAMYLCASSPGLAGVYTGELFFGEGSRLTVL.

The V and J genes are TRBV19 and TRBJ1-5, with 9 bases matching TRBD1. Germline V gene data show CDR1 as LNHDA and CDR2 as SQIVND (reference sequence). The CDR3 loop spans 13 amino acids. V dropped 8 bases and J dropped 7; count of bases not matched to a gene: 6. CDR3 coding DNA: TGTGCCAGTGGCCGGGACAGGGTGCAGCCCCAGCATTTT. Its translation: CASGRDRVQPQHF.

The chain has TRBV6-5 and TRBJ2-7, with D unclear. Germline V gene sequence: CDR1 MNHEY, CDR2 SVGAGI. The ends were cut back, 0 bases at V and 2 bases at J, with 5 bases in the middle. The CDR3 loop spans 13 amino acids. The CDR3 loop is CASSYSSTYEQYF. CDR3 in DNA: TGTGCCAGCAGTTACTCATCTACCTACGAGCAGTACTTC.

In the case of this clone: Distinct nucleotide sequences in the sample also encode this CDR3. DNA for the CDR3: TGTGCCAGCAGTAGACAGACTAACACTGAAGCTTTCTTT. Its translation: CASSRQTNTEAFF. V is TRBV12-3 or TRBV12-4 and J is TRBJ1-1; weak D call: TRBD1 (5 bases). The V gene lost 5 bases and the J gene lost 2 bases, with 9 bases spanning the gap. CDR3 size: 13 residues.

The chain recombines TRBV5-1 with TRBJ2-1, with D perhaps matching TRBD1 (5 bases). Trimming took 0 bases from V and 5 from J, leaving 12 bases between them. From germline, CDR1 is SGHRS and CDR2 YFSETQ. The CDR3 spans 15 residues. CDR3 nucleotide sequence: TGCGCCAGCAGCTTGGACTCTAGGACACACAATGAGCAGTTCTTC. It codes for CASSLDSRTHNEQFF.

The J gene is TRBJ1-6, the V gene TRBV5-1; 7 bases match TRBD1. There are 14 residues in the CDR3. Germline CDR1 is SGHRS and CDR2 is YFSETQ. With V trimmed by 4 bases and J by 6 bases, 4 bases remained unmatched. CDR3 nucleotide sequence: TGCGCCAGCAGCGCCGGGACAGTTAATTCACCCCTCCACTTT. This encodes CASSAGTVNSPLHF.

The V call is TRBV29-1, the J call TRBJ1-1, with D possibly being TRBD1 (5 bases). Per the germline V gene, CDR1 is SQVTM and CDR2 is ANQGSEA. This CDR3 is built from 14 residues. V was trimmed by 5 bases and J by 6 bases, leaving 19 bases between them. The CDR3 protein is CSVSQPPSGAEAFF. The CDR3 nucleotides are TGCAGCGTTTCTCAACCGCCCTCGGGGGCTGAAGCTTTCTTT.

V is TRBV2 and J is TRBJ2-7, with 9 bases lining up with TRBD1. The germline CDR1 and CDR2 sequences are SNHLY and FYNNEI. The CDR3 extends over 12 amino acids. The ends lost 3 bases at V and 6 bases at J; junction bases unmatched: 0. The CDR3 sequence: CASSEDRGEQYF. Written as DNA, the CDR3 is TGTGCCAGCAGTGAGGACAGGGGCGAGCAGTACTTC.

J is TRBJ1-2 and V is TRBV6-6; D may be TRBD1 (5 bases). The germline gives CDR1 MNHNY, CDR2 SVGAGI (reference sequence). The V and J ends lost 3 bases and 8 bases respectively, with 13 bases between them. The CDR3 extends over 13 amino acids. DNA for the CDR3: TGTGCCAGCAGTTATCGGACCGGGGGGGGCTACACCTTC. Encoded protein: CASSYRTGGGYTF.

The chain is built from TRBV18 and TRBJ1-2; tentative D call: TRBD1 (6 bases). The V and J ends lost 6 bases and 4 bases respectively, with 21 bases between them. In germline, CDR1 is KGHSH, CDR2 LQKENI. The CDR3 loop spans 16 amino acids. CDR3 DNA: TGTGCCAGCTCCCTCATGGGGGCCCCCGACCCCTATGGCTACACCTTC. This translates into CASSLMGAPDPYGYTF.

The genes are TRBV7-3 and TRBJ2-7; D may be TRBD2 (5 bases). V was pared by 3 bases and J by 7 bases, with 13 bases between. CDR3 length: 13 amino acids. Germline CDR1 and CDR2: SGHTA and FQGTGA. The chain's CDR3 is CASSLNSGKEQYF. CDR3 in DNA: TGTGCCAGCAGCTTGAATTCCGGGAAAGAGCAGTACTTC.

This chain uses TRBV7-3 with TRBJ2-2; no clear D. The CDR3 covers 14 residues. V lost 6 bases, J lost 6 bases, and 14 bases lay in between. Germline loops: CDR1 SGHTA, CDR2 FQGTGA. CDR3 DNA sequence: TGTGCCAGCAGGGCCCTTGGGCAGGCCGGGGAGCTGTTTTTT. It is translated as CASRALGQAGELFF.

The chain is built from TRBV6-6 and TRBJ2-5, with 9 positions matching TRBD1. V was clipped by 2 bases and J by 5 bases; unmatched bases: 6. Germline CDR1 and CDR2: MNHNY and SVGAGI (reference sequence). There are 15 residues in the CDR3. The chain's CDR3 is CASSYRDRAVETQYF. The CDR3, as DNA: TGTGCCAGCAGTTACCGGGACAGGGCTGTGGAGACCCAGTACTTC.

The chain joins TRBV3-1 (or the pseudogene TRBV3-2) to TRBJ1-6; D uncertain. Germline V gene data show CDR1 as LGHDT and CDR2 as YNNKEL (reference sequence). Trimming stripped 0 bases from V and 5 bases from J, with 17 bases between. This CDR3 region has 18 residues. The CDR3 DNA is TGTGCCAGCAGCCAAGAATGTCCACAAGGGAGGCATAATTCACCCCTCCACTTT. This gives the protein CASSQECPQGRHNSPLHF.

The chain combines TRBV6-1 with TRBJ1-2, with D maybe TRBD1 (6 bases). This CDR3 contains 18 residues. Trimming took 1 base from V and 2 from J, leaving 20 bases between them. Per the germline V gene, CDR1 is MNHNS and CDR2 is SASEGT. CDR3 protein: CASSEGGGGRIRNYGYTF. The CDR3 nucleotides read TGTGCCAGCAGTGAAGGTGGCGGGGGCAGGATACGAAACTATGGCTACACCTTC.

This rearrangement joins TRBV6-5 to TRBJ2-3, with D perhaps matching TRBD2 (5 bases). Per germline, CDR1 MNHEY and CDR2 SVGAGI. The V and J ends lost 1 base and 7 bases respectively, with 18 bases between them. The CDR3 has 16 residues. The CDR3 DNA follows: TGTGCCAGCAGTTACTTTTGGAGCGGAGACCACAATACGCAGTATTTT. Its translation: CASSYFWSGDHNTQYF.